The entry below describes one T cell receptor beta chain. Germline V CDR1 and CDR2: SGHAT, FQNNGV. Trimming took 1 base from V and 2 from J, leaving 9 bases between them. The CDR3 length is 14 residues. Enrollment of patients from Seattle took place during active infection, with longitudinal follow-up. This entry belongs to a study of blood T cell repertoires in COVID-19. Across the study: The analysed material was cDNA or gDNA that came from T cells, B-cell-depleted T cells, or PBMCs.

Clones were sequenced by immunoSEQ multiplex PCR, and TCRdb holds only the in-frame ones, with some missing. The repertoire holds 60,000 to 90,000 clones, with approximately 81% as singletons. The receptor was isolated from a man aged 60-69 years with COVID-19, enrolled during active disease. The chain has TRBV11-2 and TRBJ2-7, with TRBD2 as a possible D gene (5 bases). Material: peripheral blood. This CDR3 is CASSLAGIAYEQYF. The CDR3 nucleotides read TGTGCCAGCAGCTTAGCGGGAATTGCCTACGAGCAGTACTTC.